This T cell receptor (beta chain) stems from a study of blood T cell repertoires in COVID-19 (dated by TCRdb to the early 2020s). Context from the whole study: Collaborator samples came from the United States, Italy and Spain and covered acute and convalescent phases of COVID-19. The material from the prospective study consisted of cDNA or gDNA derived from T cells, B-cell-depleted T cells, or PBMCs. The dataset comprised deeply sampled blood TCRbeta repertoires from subjects exposed to, actively infected with, or recovered from COVID-19. The repertoires were released in a freely available public database meant as a resource for research on the immune response to SARS-CoV-2. The samples were drawn from the first 160 participants of the ongoing ImmuneRACE study and from some 1,300 subjects provided by 6 global collaborators. Sample metadata almost always included a de-identified subject ID, COVID-19 status, age in years and sex. Where available, HLA class I and class II types were taken from metadata supplied by the sample provider and were not determined by assay-based typing.

Overall study outcomes, separate from this receptor: How much clinical and demographic metadata was included differed by source and by participant, and the metadata was provided uncurated.

Deletion took 3 bases off V and 9 bases off J, with a span of 12 bases between the germline ends. The CDR3 measures 13 amino acids from cysteine to phenylalanine. Of the read, only the CDR3 DNA is kept; its 39 bases are in frame from base 1. From the germline V gene (reference sequence), CDR1 is LGHDT and CDR2 is YNNKEL. Collaborating institutions collected whole blood in K2EDTA tubes following their own protocols. Collaborator samples were shipped for TCRbeta analysis as frozen whole blood, isolated PBMCs, or DNA extracted from either sample type. The immunoSEQ Assay, a bias-controlled multiplex PCR, was used to amplify TCRbeta CDR3 regions from genomic DNA. As for the original processing: The number of nucleated cells in each sample was estimated from the amplification of reference gene primers within the assay. To quantify the absolute abundance of each unique TCRbeta CDR3 rearrangement, sequence reads were collapsed and filtered. For each sample, productive Simpson clonality was calculated as the square root of Simpson's diversity index over productive rearrangements. Drawn from immuneACCESS, this table holds only the in-frame rearrangements with V and J called that TCRdb kept. Clones are partly lost; checked studies trace under half to an unresolved V gene and leave the rest unexplained. From that table come the V and J calls and clone size; the DNA was used to work out D and trimming. This sample holds approximately 270,000 clones; 89% were observed only once. Of the sample, 2% to 2.5% falls within the top ten clones.

To note about this clone: The clone's antigen remains unknown. No base quality information exists; no much larger clone differs at one position.

The receptor was isolated from a man in his forties or fifties with acute or convalescent COVID-19. Here the chain combines TRBV3-1 (or the pseudogene TRBV3-2) and TRBJ2-1; the D segment cannot be called with confidence. The sample was peripheral blood. In nucleotides, the sequence is TGTGCCAGCAGCCAGACTCCGGGTACTGAGCAGTTCTTC. Its protein product is CASSQTPGTEQFF.